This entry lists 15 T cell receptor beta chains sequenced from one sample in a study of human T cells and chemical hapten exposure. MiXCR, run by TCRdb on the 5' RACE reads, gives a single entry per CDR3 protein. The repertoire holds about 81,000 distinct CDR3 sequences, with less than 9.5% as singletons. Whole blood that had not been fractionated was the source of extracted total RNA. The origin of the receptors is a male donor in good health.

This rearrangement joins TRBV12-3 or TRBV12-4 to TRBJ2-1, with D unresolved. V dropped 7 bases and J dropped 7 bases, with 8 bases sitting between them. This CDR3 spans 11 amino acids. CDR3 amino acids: CASTFRNEQFF. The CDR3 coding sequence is TGTGCCAGCACTTTTCGGAATGAGCAGTTCTTC.

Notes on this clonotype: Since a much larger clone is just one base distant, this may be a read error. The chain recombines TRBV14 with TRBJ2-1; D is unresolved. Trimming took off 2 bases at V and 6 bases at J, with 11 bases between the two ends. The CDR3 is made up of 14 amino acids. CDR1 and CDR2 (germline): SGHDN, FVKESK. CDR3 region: CASSQTTICNEQFF. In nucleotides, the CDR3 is TGTGCCAGCAGCCAAACCACCATTTGCAATGAGCAGTTCTTC.

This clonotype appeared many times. The CDR3 is CAISNTNTGELFF. CDR3 sequence (DNA): TGTGCCATCAGTAATACGAACACCGGGGAGCTGTTTTTT. The chain joins TRBV10-3 to TRBJ2-2; D is undetermined. The CDR3 runs 13 residues. V was cut by 5 bases and J by 0 bases, with 4 bases left in between. The germline CDR1 and CDR2 sequences are ENHRY and SYGVKD.

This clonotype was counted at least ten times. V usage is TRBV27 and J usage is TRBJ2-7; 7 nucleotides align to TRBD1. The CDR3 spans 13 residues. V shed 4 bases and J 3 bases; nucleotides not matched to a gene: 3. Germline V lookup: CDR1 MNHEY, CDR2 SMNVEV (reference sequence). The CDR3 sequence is CASSYRGDYEQYF. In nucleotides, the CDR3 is TGTGCCAGCAGTTACAGGGGCGACTACGAGCAGTACTTC.

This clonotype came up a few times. CDR3 loop: CASSPTPGSSYNEQFF. Written as DNA, the CDR3 is TGTGCCAGCAGCCCGACCCCGGGGAGCTCCTACAATGAGCAGTTCTTC. The chain carries TRBV11-1 and TRBJ2-1; perhaps TRBD2 as D (5 bases). V shed 5 bases and J shed 0 bases, with 14 bases lying between them. CDR1 is SGHAT, CDR2 FQDESV, per germline (reference sequence). This CDR3 comprises 16 residues.

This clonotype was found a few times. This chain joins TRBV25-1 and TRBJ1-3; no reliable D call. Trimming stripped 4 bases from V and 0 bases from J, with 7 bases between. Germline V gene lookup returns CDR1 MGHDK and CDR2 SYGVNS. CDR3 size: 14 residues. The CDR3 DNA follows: TGTGCCAGCAGTGTGTATGACTCTGGAAACACCATATATTTT. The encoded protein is CASSVYDSGNTIYF. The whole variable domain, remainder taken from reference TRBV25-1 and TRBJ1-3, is EADIYQTPRYLVIGTGKKITLECSQTMGHDKMYWYQQDPGMELHLIHYSYGVNSTEKGDLSSESTVSRIRTEHFPLTLESARPSHTSQYLCASSVYDSGNTIYFGEGSWLTVV.

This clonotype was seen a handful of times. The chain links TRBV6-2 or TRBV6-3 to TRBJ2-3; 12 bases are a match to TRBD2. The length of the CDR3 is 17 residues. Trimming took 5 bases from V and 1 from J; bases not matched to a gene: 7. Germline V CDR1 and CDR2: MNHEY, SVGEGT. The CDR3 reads CASSIGLAGSRTDTQYF. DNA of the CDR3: TGTGCCAGCAGTATAGGACTAGCGGGGTCCCGCACAGATACGCAGTATTTT.

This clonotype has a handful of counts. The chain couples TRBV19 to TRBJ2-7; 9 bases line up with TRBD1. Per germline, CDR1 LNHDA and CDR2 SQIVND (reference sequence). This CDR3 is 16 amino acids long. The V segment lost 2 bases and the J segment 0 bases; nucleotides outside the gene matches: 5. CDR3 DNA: TGTGCCAGTAGTATAACGGGGACAGGGTTCTCCTACGAGCAGTACTTC. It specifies CASSITGTGFSYEQYF. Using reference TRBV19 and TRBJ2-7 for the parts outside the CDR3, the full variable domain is DGGITQSPKYLFRKEGQNVTLSCEQNLNHDAMYWYRQDPGQGLRLIYYSQIVNDFQKGDIAEGYSVSREKKESFPLTVTSAQKNPTAFYLCASSITGTGFSYEQYFGPGTRLTVT.

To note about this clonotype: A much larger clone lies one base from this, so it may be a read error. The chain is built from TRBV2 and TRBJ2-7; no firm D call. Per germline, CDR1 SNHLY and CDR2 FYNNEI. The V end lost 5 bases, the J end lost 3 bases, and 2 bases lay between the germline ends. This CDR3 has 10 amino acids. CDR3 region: CASSRYEQYF. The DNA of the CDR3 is TGTGCCAGCAGTCGCTACGAGCAGTACTTC.

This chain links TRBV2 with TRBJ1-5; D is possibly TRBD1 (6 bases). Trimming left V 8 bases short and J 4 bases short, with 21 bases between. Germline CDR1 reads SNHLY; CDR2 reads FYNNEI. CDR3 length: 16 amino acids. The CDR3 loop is CASLILLRGQNQPQHF. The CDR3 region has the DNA TGTGCCAGCCTTATACTTCTCCGGGGGCAGAATCAGCCCCAGCATTTT.

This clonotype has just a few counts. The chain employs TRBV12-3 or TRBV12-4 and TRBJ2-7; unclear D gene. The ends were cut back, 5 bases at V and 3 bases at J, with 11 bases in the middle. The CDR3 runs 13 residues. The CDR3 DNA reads TGTGCCAGCAGTCTTGGGGTAGACTACGAGCAGTACTTC. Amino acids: CASSLGVDYEQYF.

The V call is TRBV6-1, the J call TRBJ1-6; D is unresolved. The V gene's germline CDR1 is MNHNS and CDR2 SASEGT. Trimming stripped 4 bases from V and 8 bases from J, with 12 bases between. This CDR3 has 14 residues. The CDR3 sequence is CASSALNSDSPLHF. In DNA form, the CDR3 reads TGTGCCAGCAGTGCCCTGAATTCGGATTCACCCCTCCACTTT.

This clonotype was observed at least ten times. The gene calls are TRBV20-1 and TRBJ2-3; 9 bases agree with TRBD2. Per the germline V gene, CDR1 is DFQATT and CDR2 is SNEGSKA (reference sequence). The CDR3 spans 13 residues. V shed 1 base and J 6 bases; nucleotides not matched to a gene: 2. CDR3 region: CSARVAGVDTQYF. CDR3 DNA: TGCAGTGCTAGAGTAGCGGGAGTCGATACGCAGTATTTT.

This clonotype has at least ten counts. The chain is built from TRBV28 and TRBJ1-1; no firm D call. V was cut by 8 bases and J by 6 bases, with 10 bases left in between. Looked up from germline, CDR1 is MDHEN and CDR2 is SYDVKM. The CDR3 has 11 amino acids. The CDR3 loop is CASAGIPEAFF. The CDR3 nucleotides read TGTGCCAGCGCGGGTATACCTGAAGCTTTCTTT.

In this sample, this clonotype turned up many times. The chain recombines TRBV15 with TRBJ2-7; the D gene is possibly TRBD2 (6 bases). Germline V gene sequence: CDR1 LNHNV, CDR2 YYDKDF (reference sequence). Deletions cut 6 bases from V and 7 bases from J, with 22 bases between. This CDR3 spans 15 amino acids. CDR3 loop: CATSTARREVREQYF. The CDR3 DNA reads TGTGCCACCAGTACCGCTAGGAGGGAGGTTAGGGAGCAGTACTTC.